This TCR beta chain was found in a study of blood T cell repertoires in COVID-19. On the study more broadly: Both acute and convalescent COVID-19 samples were obtained from the United States, Italy and Spain. PBMCs, B-cell-depleted T cells, or T cells were the source of the cDNA or gDNA that made up the material.

The V gene lost 3 bases and the J gene lost 2 bases, with 14 bases spanning the gap. Germline V CDR1 and CDR2: SEHNR, FQNEAQ (reference sequence). The CDR3 contains 16 residues. Authors' data handling: Reference gene primers were amplified, and this amplification served to estimate nucleated cell counts. Data came from immunoSEQ multiplex PCR; TCRdb stores just in-frame clones and leaves some out. That table is the source of V, J and clone size, and D and trimming were worked out from the DNA. The sample includes 97,000 or so clones, around 82% of them seen just once. The sample consisted of peripheral blood. The chain couples TRBV7-9 to TRBJ1-5, with D possibly being TRBD1 (6 bases). This TCR was sampled from a man between 65 and 85 years old with active or convalescent COVID-19. The CDR3 sequence is CASSLWGGAGNQPQHF. DNA for the CDR3: TGTGCCAGCAGCTTGTGGGGGGGCGCGGGCAATCAGCCCCAGCATTTT.